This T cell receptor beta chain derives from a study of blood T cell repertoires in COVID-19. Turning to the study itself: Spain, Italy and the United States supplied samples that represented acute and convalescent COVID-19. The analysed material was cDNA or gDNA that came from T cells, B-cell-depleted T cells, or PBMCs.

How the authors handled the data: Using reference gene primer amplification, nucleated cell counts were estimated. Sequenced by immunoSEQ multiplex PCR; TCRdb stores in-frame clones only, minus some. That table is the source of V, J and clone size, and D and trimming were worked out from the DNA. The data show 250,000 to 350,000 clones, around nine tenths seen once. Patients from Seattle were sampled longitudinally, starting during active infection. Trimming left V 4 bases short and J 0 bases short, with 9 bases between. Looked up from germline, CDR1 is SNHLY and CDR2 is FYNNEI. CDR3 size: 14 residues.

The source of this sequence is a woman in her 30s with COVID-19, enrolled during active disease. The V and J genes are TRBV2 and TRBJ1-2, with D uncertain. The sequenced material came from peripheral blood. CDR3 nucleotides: TGTGCCAGCAGTGCTAGCAGAGCTAACTATGGCTACACCTTC. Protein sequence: CASSASRANYGYTF.